This TCR beta chain derives from a study of cytomegalovirus exposure and HLA in healthy donors. Study overall: An analysis done earlier identified 95 million to 140 million unique TCR beta sequences from around 180 million T cells.

Details on this clone: Its specificity is not known.

Whole-study results and caveats: The majority of TCR sequences were rare, yet some public TCRs appeared in many donors.

Between the trimmed V and J ends, which lost 5 bases and 0 bases, there was a span of 5 bases. From germline, CDR1 is SQVTM and CDR2 ANQGSEA. The CDR3 runs 12 residues. The PCR made use of 60 Vbeta and 13 Jbeta primers. Measured with immunoSEQ multiplex PCR; TCRdb has only the in-frame clones, and not every one. The sample shows about 86,000 clones, about 75% of them seen only once. This TCR came from a female donor in good health and CMV-seronegative. The chain uses TRBV29-1 and TRBJ1-3; D gene ambiguous. Input material: PBMCs. CDR3 residues: CSVRGSGNTIYF. The CDR3 region has the DNA TGCAGCGTTCGGGGCTCTGGAAACACCATATATTTT.